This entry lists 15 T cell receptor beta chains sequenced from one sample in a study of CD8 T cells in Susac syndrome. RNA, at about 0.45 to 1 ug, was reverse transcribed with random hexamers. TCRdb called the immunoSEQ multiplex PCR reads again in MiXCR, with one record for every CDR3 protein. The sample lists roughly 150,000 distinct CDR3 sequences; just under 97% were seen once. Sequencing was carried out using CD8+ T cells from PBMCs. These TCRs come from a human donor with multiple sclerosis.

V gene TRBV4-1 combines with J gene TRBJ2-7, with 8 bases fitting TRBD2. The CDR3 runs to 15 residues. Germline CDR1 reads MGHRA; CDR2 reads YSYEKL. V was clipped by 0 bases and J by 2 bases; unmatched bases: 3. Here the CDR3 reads CASSQDPRGAYEQYF. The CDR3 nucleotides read TGCGCCAGCAGCCAAGATCCGCGGGGGGCCTACGAGCAGTACTTC.

The CDR3, as DNA: TGTGCCAGCAGTTTCCTCGGGAAATTGGAGGAGCTGTTTTTT. It encodes CASSFLGKLEELFF. This chain joins TRBV27 and TRBJ2-2; a weak D match, TRBD2 (5 bases). This CDR3 has 14 residues. V was cut by 3 bases and J by 10 bases, with 15 bases left in between. The V gene's germline CDR1 is MNHEY and CDR2 SMNVEV (reference sequence).

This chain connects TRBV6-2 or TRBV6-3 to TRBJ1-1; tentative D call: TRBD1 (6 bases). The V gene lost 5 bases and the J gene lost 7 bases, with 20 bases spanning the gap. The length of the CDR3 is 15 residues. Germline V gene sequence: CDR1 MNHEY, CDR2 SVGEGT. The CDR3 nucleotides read TGTGCCAGCAGTCGAACCCCGGACAGATCGCTTGAAGCTTTCTTT. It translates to CASSRTPDRSLEAFF.

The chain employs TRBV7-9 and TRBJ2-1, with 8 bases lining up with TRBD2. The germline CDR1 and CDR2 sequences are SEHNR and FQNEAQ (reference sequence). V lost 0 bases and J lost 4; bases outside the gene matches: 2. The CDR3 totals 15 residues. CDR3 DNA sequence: TGTGCCAGCAGCTTAGCCCAGCGGGGGTACAATGAGCAGTTCTTC. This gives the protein CASSLAQRGYNEQFF.

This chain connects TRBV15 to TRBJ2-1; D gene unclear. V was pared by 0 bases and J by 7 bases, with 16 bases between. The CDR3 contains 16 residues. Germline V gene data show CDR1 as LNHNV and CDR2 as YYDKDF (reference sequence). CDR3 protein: CATSRDLGPRKNEQFF. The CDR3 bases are TGTGCCACCAGCAGAGATTTAGGCCCTAGAAAAAATGAGCAGTTCTTC.

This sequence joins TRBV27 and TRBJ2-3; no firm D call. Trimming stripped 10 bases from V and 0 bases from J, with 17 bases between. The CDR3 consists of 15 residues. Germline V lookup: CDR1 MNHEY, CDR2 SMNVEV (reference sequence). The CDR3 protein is CATYSLGRSTDTQYF. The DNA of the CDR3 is TGTGCCACCTATTCGCTGGGCCGTAGCACAGATACGCAGTATTTT.

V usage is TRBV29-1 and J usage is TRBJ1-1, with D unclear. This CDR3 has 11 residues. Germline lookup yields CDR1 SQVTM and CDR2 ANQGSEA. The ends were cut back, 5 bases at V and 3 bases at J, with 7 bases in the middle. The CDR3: CSVPRDTEAFF. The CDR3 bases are TGCAGCGTTCCCCGCGACACTGAAGCTTTCTTT. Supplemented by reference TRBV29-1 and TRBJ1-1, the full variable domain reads SAVISQKPSRDICQRGTSLTIQCQVDSQVTMMFWYRQQPGQSLTLIATANQGSEATYESGFVIDKFPISRPNLTFSTLTVSNMSPEDSSIYLCSVPRDTEAFFGQGTRLTVV.

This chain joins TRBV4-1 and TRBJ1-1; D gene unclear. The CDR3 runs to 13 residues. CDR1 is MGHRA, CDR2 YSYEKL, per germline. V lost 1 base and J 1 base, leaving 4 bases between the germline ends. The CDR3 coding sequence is TGCGCCAGCAGCCAAGCTAAGAACACTGAAGCTTTCTTT. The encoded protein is CASSQAKNTEAFF.

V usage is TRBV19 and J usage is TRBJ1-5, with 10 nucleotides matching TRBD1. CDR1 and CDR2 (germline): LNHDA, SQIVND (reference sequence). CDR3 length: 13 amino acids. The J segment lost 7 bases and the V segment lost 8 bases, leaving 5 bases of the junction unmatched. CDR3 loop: CASLGTGAQPQHF. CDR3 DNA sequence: TGTGCCAGTCTCGGGACAGGGGCCCAGCCCCAGCATTTT.

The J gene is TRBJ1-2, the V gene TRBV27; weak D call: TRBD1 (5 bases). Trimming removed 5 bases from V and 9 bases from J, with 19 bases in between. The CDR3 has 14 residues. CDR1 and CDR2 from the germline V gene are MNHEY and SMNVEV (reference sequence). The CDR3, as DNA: TGTGCCAGCAGTCCCCAGCAGGGTCTCATCCGCTACACCTTC. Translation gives CASSPQQGLIRYTF.

CDR3 sequence (DNA): TGCAGTGCTAGAGATTACAGGGGGAACACTGAAGCTTTCTTT. Translated: CSARDYRGNTEAFF. The rearrangement links TRBV20-1 to TRBJ1-1, with TRBD1 matching over 7 bases. There are 14 residues in the CDR3. Per the germline V gene, CDR1 is DFQATT and CDR2 is SNEGSKA (reference sequence). V gave up 0 bases and J gave up 1 base; unmatched junction bases: 2.

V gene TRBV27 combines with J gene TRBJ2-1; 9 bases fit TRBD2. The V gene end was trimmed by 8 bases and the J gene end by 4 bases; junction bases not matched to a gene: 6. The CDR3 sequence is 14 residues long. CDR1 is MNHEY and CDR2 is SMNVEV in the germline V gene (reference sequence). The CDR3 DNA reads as TGTGCCAGCGCGGGGGGGCCGTCGTACAATGAGCAGTTCTTC. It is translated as CASAGGPSYNEQFF.

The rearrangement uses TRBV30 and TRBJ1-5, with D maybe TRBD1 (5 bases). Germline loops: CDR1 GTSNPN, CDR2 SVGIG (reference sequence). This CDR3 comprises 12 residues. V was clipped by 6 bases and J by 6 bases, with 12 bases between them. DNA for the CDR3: TGTGCCTGTGAGGGGTTCGGTCAGCCCCAGCATTTT. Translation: CACEGFGQPQHF.

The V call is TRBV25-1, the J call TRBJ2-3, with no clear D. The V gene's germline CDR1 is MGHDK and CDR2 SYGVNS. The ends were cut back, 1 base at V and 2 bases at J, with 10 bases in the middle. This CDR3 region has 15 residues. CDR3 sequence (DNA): TGTGCCAGCAGTGAATTCTGGCAGGTCACAGATACGCAGTATTTT. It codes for CASSEFWQVTDTQYF.

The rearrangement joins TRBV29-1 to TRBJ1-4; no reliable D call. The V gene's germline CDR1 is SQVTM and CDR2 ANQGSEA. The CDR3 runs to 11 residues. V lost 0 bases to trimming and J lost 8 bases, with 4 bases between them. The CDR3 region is CSVEDGEKLFF. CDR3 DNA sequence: TGCAGCGTTGAAGACGGGGAAAAACTGTTTTTT.